Presented here are 7 T cell receptor beta chains from one specimen sequenced in a study of blood T cell repertoires in COVID-19. TCRdb's copy holds only in-frame clones and misses some; the assay was immunoSEQ multiplex PCR. The table records 250,000 or so clones, approximately 88% of them present only once. The specimen was peripheral blood. These receptors were taken from a woman younger than 45 with acute or convalescent COVID-19.

The gene calls are TRBV7-9 and TRBJ1-6; D gene unclear. Trimming took 5 bases from V and 10 from J, leaving 9 bases between them. The CDR3 is 12 amino acids. The V gene's germline CDR1 is SEHNR and CDR2 FQNEAQ (reference sequence). CDR3 DNA: TGTGCCAGCAGCCCCGGCGGGTCACCCCTCCACTTT. Translation: CASSPGGSPLHF.

The V and J genes are TRBV5-4 and TRBJ2-2; no clear D gene. The CDR3 covers 17 residues. Germline-derived CDR1 and CDR2 are SGHNT and YYREEE (reference sequence). The germline V and J ends were trimmed by 2 bases and 4 bases, with 18 bases remaining between them. CDR3 nucleotide sequence: TGTGCCAGCAGCTTCAGTAAGAATTTCGTTGGCACCGGGGAGCTGTTTTTT. Its translation: CASSFSKNFVGTGELFF.

J is TRBJ2-1 and V is TRBV9; tentative D call: TRBD2 (6 bases). The CDR3 is 14 residues long. Trimming left V 2 bases short and J 10 bases short, with 16 bases between. From germline, CDR1 is SGDLS and CDR2 YYNGEE. The CDR3 coding sequence is TGTGCCAGCAGCGTCTCGGACGGGAGCACGGAGCAGTTCTTC. It is translated as CASSVSDGSTEQFF.

CDR3 protein: CAWGPRVVEQFF. CDR3 bases: TGTGCCTGGGGACCCCGGGTCGTTGAGCAGTTCTTC. The rearrangement uses TRBV30 and TRBJ2-1; D uncertain. From germline, CDR1 is GTSNPN and CDR2 SVGIG (reference sequence). The germline V and J ends were trimmed by 5 bases and 9 bases, with 14 bases remaining between them. The CDR3 has 12 residues.

The CDR3 reads CASSGVGQTEAFF. The CDR3 coding sequence is TGTGCCAGCAGCGGAGTCGGACAAACTGAAGCTTTCTTT. The V call is TRBV25-1, the J call TRBJ1-1; maybe TRBD1 (5 bases). Germline CDR1 is MGHDK and CDR2 is SYGVNS. Trimming removed 6 bases from V and 5 bases from J, with 13 bases in between. There are 13 residues in the CDR3.

The chain links TRBV21-1 to TRBJ2-5; the D segment call TRBD2 is taken from the table without a DNA check. TRBV21-1 is a documented pseudogene. This CDR3 is 18 amino acids long. The CDR3 is CASSKAGTSGRARKTQYF. In nucleotides, the CDR3 is TGTGCCAGCAGCAAAGCCGGGACTAGCGGGAGGGCTCGGAAGACCCAGTACTTC.

The gene calls are TRBV7-9 and TRBJ1-4, with D maybe TRBD1 (6 bases). The V gene lost 5 bases and the J gene lost 8 bases, with 12 bases spanning the gap. CDR1 is SEHNR and CDR2 is FQNEAQ in the germline V gene (reference sequence). CDR3 length: 13 residues. DNA for the CDR3: TGTGCCAGCAGCCCTGGACAGTTCGAAAAACTGTTTTTT. It codes for CASSPGQFEKLFF.